Below, 20 T cell receptor beta chains from the same sample are listed, as sequenced in a study of cytomegalovirus exposure and HLA in healthy donors. A multiplex PCR was run with 60 Vbeta primers and 13 Jbeta primers. Libraries were prepared by immunoSEQ multiplex PCR; TCRdb keeps only in-frame clonotypes and omits some of them. Among roughly 130,000 clones, 74% were seen once, and the ten largest hold around 6.6%. Sequenced: PBMCs. These receptors were obtained from a man between 35 and 55 years old in good health and CMV-seropositive.

The chain has TRBV6-6 and TRBJ1-1; 9 bases map to TRBD1. Germline CDR1 MNHNY, CDR2 SVGAGI (reference sequence). The CDR3 length is 14 residues. J gave up 2 bases and V 6 bases, and 4 bases lay outside the gene matches. CDR3 nucleotide sequence: TGTGCCAGCAGCCTACAGGGGGCAAACACTGAAGCTTTCTTT. Translating it yields CASSLQGANTEAFF.

The chain carries TRBV19 and TRBJ2-2; the match to TRBD1 covers 7 bases. CDR3 length: 14 amino acids. Per the germline V gene, CDR1 is LNHDA and CDR2 is SQIVND (reference sequence). J lost 2 bases, V lost 8 bases, and 5 bases had no gene match. Here the CDR3 DNA reads TGTGCCAGTTCCCGGGACAGAAACACCGGGGAGCTGTTTTTT. Translating gives CASSRDRNTGELFF. Variable domain in full (rest from reference TRBV19 and TRBJ2-2): DGGITQSPKYLFRKEGQNVTLSCEQNLNHDAMYWYRQDPGQGLRLIYYSQIVNDFQKGDIAEGYSVSREKKESFPLTVTSAQKNPTAFYLCASSRDRNTGELFFGEGSRLTVL.

The V gene is TRBV6-1, the J gene TRBJ2-7; 9 nucleotides line up with TRBD1. CDR3 length: 13 residues. Trimming removed 8 bases from V and 4 bases from J; junction bases left unmatched: 6. Germline V gene sequence: CDR1 MNHNS, CDR2 SASEGT. This CDR3 reads CASGPGQGYEQYF. CDR3 DNA: TGTGCCAGCGGCCCGGGACAGGGATACGAGCAGTACTTC.

The chain couples TRBV12-5 to TRBJ2-1; TRBD1 agrees at 12 bases. The J segment lost 6 bases and the V segment lost 5 bases, leaving 2 bases of the junction unmatched. CDR1 LGHNT and CDR2 FRNRAP come from the germline V gene. CDR3 size: 14 residues. The CDR3 sequence is CASGKGQGANEQFF. CDR3 coding DNA: TGTGCTAGTGGTAAGGGACAGGGGGCCAATGAGCAGTTCTTC.

This chain connects TRBV6-5 to TRBJ2-5; the match to TRBD1 covers 7 bases. Germline V gives CDR1 MNHEY, CDR2 SVGAGI. The V and J ends lost 2 bases and 6 bases, in that order; junction bases with no gene match: 9. The CDR3 has 15 residues. CDR3 loop: CASSYGSRTGKTQYF. CDR3 in DNA: TGTGCCAGCAGTTACGGCTCCCGGACAGGAAAGACCCAGTACTTC.

This clone appeared a single time. The chain couples TRBV6-5 to TRBJ2-5, with 10 bases matching TRBD2. The CDR3 length is 15 residues. Trimming cost V 5 bases and J 1 base; bases outside gene matches: 4. CDR1 and CDR2 from the germline V gene are MNHEY and SVGAGI. CDR3 in DNA: TGTGCCAGCAGTGCCAGCGGGGGGGCCCAAGAGACCCAGTACTTC. Residues: CASSASGGAQETQYF.

The chain has TRBV9 and TRBJ1-2; 12 bases align to TRBD1. The CDR3 is made up of 16 amino acids. V was pared by 4 bases and J by 5 bases, with 9 bases of the junction left unmatched. Germline V CDR1 and CDR2: SGDLS, YYNGEE. The DNA of the CDR3 is TGTGCCAGCAGCTCACCGGGACAGGGGGCGCGATATGGCTACACCTTC. This translates into CASSSPGQGARYGYTF.

This chain connects TRBV5-1 to TRBJ1-6; D remains unclear. This CDR3 is 16 amino acids long. V lost 2 bases, J lost 4 bases, and 13 bases lay in between. Germline V lookup: CDR1 SGHRS, CDR2 YFSETQ. Written as DNA, the CDR3 is TGCGCCAGCAGCTTTAACGAAGCCGTGTATAATTCACCCCTCCACTTT. It codes for CASSFNEAVYNSPLHF.

The genes are TRBV10-1 and TRBJ2-1; 10 bases are a match to TRBD2. The CDR3 sequence is 15 residues long. V was clipped by 4 bases and J by 10 bases; unmatched bases: 10. Germline CDR1 is WNHNN and CDR2 is SYGVQD (reference sequence). In nucleotides, the CDR3 is TGCGCCAGCAGTGTGCTAGCGGGAGAGGTGGGGGAGCAGTTCTTC. Amino acid sequence: CASSVLAGEVGEQFF.

The chain uses TRBV21-1 and TRBJ2-2; the table calls TRBD1, which could not be checked here. TRBV21-1 is reported as a pseudogene. CDR3 length: 14 residues. This chain's CDR3 is CASSRGGNTGELFF. The CDR3 coding sequence is TGTGCCAGCAGCAGAGGGGGGAACACCGGGGAGCTGTTTTTT.

This chain uses TRBV7-2 with TRBJ2-2; perhaps TRBD1 as D (6 bases). This CDR3 is built from 14 residues. Per germline, CDR1 SGHTA and CDR2 FQGNSA. Between the trimmed V and J ends, which lost 6 bases and 7 bases, there was a span of 15 bases. CDR3 DNA sequence: TGTGCCAGCAGTTTGGACAGACTGGTCGGGGAGCTGTTTTTT. Encoded protein: CASSLDRLVGELFF.

The genes are TRBV27 and TRBJ1-1; D might be TRBD1 (5 bases). The V gene lost 4 bases and the J gene lost 4 bases, with 19 bases spanning the gap. This CDR3 has 16 amino acids. Germline CDR1 reads MNHEY; CDR2 reads SMNVEV (reference sequence). The chain's CDR3 is CASSSRQKSKITEAFF. The CDR3 coding sequence is TGTGCCAGCAGTTCTCGACAGAAATCAAAAATCACTGAAGCTTTCTTT.

The chain carries TRBV28 and TRBJ2-1; tentatively, D is TRBD2 (5 bases). V lost 6 bases, J lost 4 bases, and 16 bases lay in between. The CDR3 totals 15 residues. Germline V gives CDR1 MDHEN, CDR2 SYDVKM. The chain's CDR3 is CASRTPGKSYNEQFF. In DNA, the CDR3 is TGTGCCAGCAGAACCCCCGGGAAGTCTTACAATGAGCAGTTCTTC.

V is TRBV27 and J is TRBJ2-7, with 10 bases lining up with TRBD1. With V trimmed by 8 bases and J by 2 bases, 6 bases remained unmatched. Germline V gene data show CDR1 as MNHEY and CDR2 as SMNVEV (reference sequence). The CDR3 sequence is 14 residues long. The CDR3 DNA reads TGTGCCAGCGCCCGGACAGGGGGTCCCTACGAGCAGTACTTC. Protein product: CASARTGGPYEQYF.

V is TRBV7-9 and J is TRBJ2-7, with 7 bases lining up with TRBD2. J lost 5 bases, V lost 6 bases, and 4 bases had no gene match. CDR1 SEHNR and CDR2 FQNEAQ come from the germline V gene (reference sequence). This CDR3 is 12 amino acids long. CDR3 protein: CASRTAGDEQYF. The CDR3 DNA reads TGTGCCAGCAGAACGGCGGGGGACGAGCAGTACTTC.

This chain uses TRBV6-6 with TRBJ2-1; the D is unclear. The V end was cut by 6 bases, the J end by 0 bases, with 6 bases between. Germline CDR1 reads MNHNY; CDR2 reads SVGAGI (reference sequence). The CDR3 runs to 13 residues. Here the CDR3 DNA reads TGTGCCAGCAGCCACTACTCCTACAATGAGCAGTTCTTC. This translates into CASSHYSYNEQFF.

The gene calls are TRBV15 and TRBJ2-6; D gene ambiguous. CDR1 is LNHNV and CDR2 is YYDKDF in the germline V gene (reference sequence). The CDR3 extends over 15 amino acids. Trimming stripped 0 bases from V and 0 bases from J, with 3 bases between. The CDR3 is CATSRDRSGANVLTF. DNA for the CDR3: TGTGCCACCAGCAGAGACCGCTCTGGGGCCAACGTCCTGACTTTC.

The chain recombines TRBV19 with TRBJ1-2, with 8 bases fitting TRBD1. V lost 8 bases and J lost 6; bases outside the gene matches: 14. The CDR3 sequence is 15 residues long. Per the germline V gene, CDR1 is LNHDA and CDR2 is SQIVND (reference sequence). CDR3 nucleotides: TGTGCCAGTTACGACAGGGGCACATTACCGAATGGCTACACCTTC. Protein product: CASYDRGTLPNGYTF.

This chain's CDR3 is CASSLSSGRAREQYF. The CDR3 nucleotides read TGCGCCAGCAGCTTGTCTAGCGGGAGGGCGAGGGAGCAGTACTTC. The chain carries TRBV5-1 and TRBJ2-7; 12 positions match TRBD2. Germline trimming cut 1 base from V and 7 bases from J; bases unmatched to any gene: 6. The V gene's germline CDR1 is SGHRS and CDR2 YFSETQ. The CDR3 runs to 15 residues.

The chain employs TRBV5-4 and TRBJ1-1; unclear D gene. The CDR3 is made up of 16 amino acids. Germline V lookup: CDR1 SGHNT, CDR2 YYREEE (reference sequence). With 0 bases removed from V and 6 bases from J, the gap between germline ends came to 18 bases. CDR3 sequence reads: CASSLGPLRSGAEAFF. The CDR3 DNA sequence: TGTGCCAGCAGCTTGGGACCTCTTCGGAGTGGAGCTGAAGCTTTCTTT. The full variable domain, rest sourced from reference TRBV5-4 and TRBJ1-1, is ETGVTQSPTHLIKTRGQQVTLRCSSQSGHNTVSWYQQALGQGPQFIFQYYREEENGRGNFPPRFSGLQFPNYSSELNVNALELDDSALYLCASSLGPLRSGAEAFFGQGTRLTVV.